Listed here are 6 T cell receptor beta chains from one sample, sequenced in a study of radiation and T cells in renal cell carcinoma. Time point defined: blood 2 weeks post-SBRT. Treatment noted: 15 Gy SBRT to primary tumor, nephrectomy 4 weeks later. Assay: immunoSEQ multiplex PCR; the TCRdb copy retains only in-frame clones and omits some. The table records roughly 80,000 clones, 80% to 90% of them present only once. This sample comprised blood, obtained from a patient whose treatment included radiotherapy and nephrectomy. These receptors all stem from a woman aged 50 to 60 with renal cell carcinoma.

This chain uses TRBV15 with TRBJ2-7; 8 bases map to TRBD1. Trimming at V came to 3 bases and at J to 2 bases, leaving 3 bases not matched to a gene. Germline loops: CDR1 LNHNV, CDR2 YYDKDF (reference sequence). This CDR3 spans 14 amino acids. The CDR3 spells CATSSGRGPYEQYF. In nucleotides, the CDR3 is TGTGCCACCAGCAGCGGCAGGGGGCCCTACGAGCAGTACTTC.

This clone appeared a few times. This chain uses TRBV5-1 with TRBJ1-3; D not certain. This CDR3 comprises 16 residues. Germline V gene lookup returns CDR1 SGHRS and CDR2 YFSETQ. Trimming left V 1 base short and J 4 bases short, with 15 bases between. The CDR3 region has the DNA TGCGCCAGCAGCTTGACGGGCGCATTGAGAGGAAACACCATATATTTT. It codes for CASSLTGALRGNTIYF.

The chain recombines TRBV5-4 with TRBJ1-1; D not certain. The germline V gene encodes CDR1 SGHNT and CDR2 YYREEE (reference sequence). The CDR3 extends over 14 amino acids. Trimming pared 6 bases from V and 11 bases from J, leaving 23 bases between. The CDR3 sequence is CASKEKDASPLAFF. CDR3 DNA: TGTGCCAGCAAAGAAAAAGACGCCTCTCCCCTGGCTTTCTTT.

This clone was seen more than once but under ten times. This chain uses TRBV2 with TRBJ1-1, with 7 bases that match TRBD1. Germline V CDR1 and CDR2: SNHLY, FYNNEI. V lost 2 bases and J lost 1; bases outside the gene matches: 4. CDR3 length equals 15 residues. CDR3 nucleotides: TGTGCCAGCAGTGAACAGGGGGTTCAGAACACTGAAGCTTTCTTT. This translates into CASSEQGVQNTEAFF.

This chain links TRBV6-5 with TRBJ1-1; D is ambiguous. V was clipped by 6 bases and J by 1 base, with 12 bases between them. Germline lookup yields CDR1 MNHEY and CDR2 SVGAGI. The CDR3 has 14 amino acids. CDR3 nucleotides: TGTGCCAGCAGCGCGGGCCTCAGGAACACTGAAGCTTTCTTT. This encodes CASSAGLRNTEAFF.

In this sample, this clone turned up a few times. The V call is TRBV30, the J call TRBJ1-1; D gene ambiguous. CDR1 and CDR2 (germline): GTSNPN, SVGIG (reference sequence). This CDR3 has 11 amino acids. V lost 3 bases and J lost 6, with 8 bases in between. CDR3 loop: CAWSADAEAFF. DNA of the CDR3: TGTGCCTGGAGCGCGGACGCTGAAGCTTTCTTT.